This T cell receptor (beta chain) was sequenced for a study of response to subunit inactivated influenza vaccine. This clonotype was counted between two and nine times. The antigen is unknown. Germline V lookup: CDR1 MNHNS, CDR2 SASEGT. V gave up 7 bases and J gave up 7 bases; unmatched junction bases: 10. The CDR3 spans 14 residues. TCRdb reprocessed the RT-PCR reads with MiXCR, giving one entry per CDR3 protein. The sample lists approximately 530,000 distinct CDR3 sequences, about 7.2% occurring once. The study, taken as a whole, reports: Authors suggested each seasonal flu vaccination may recruit only limited numbers of new T cells.

Source: PBMCs from blood, taken less than 30 months after vaccination. The clonotype comes from a man in his fifties or sixties who received an inactivated influenza vaccine. The chain recombines TRBV6-1 with TRBJ1-5; 7 nucleotides line up with TRBD1. The CDR3 DNA follows: TGTGCCAGCACCGGACAGGAATCGAGGCAGCCCCAGCATTTT. It encodes CASTGQESRQPQHF.